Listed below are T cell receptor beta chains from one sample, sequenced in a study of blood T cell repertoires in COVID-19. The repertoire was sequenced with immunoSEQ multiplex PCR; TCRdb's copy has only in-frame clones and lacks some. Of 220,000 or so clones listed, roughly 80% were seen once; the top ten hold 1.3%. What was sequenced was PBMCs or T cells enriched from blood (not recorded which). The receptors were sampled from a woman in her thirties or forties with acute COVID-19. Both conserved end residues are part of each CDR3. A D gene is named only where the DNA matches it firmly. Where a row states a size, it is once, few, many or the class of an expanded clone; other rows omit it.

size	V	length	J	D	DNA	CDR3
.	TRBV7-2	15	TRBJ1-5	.	TGTGCCAGCAGCCATATAGGGCCAGGGTATCAGCCCCAGCATTTT	CASSHIGPGYQPQHF
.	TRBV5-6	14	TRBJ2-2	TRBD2	TGTGCCAGCAGCCGGGGACTAGCTGCCGGGGAGCTGTTTTTT	CASSRGLAAGELFF
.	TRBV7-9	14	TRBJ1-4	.	TGTGCCAGCAGCGCGGGACGGATGAATGAAAAACTGTTTTTT	CASSAGRMNEKLFF
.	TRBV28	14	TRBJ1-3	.	TGTGCCAGCAGTCCCCGCGACAGTGGAAACACCATATATTTT	CASSPRDSGNTIYF
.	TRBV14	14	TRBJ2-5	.	TGTGCCAGCAGCCGCGGACAGAACCAAGAGACCCAGTACTTC	CASSRGQNQETQYF
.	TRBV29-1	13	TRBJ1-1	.	TGCAGCGTTGTGGCTCAGGGAAGAGGTGAAGCTTTCTTT	CSVVAQGRGEAFF
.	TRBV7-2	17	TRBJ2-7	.	TGTGCCAGCAGCCCCAGACGGGGAAGGGCGGGATCCTACGAGCAGTACTTC	CASSPRRGRAGSYEQYF
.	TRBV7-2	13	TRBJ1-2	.	TGTGCCAGCAGCTTAGAGGCGGGCTATGGCTACACCTTC	CASSLEAGYGYTF
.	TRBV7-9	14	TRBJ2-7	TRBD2	TGTGCCAGCAGCTTGGCTAGCGGGGGCTACGAGCAGTACTTC	CASSLASGGYEQYF
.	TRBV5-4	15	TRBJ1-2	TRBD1	TGTGCCAGCAGCTTGGTGGGGGACAGGGTCTATGGCTACACCTTC	CASSLVGDRVYGYTF
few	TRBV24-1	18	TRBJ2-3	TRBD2	TGTGCCACCAGTGAAACTTCGTCATCGGGAGGGCCGCTAGATACGCAGTATTTT	CATSETSSSGGPLDTQYF
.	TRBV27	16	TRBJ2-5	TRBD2	TGTGCCAGCAGTTTAGAGGCTAGCGGGAAGGGAGAGACCCAGTACTTC	CASSLEASGKGETQYF
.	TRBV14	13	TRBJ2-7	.	TGTGCCAGCAGCCAAGCCAGGGGTCGGGAGCAGTACTTC	CASSQARGREQYF
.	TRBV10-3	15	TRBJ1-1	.	TGTGCCATCAGTGATCCGGGAGTGGTGAACACTGAAGCTTTCTTT	CAISDPGVVNTEAFF
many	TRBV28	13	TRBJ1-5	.	TGTGCCAGCAGGCGGGGTTTTGATCAGCCCCAGCATTTT	CASRRGFDQPQHF
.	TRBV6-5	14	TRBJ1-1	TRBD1	TGTGCCACGGGAACCAGGGGGCAACGCGCTGAAGCTTTCTTT	CATGTRGQRAEAFF
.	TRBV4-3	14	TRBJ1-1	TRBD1	TGCGCCAGCAGCCAAGAGCGGACAGGAAACCCATCTTTCTTT	CASSQERTGNPSFF
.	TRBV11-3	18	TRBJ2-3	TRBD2	TGTGCCAGCAGCTCGGGACTAGCGGGGGGACCTAGCACAGATACGCAGTATTTT	CASSSGLAGGPSTDTQYF
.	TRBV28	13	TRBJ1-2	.	TGTGCCAGCAGTTCCTACGGGGTCTATGGCTACACCTTC	CASSSYGVYGYTF
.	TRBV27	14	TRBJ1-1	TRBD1	TGTGCCAGCAGTTTAGAGGACAGGAGCACTGAAGCTTTCTTT	CASSLEDRSTEAFF
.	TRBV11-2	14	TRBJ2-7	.	TGTGCCAGCAGCAACCGGGACTTTAACTACGAGCAGTACTTC	CASSNRDFNYEQYF
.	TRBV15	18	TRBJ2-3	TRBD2	TGTGCAGCCGCCCCCGAGACGGCAGCGGGGGCCATCACAGATACGCAGTATTTT	CAAAPETAAGAITDTQYF
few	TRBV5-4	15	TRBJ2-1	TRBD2	TGTGCCAGCAGCCCGACTAGCGGGGGGGCATATGAGCAGTTCTTC	CASSPTSGGAYEQFF
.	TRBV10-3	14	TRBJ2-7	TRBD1	TGTGCCATCGGTCCTGACAGGGGGGAGTACGAGCAGTACTTC	CAIGPDRGEYEQYF
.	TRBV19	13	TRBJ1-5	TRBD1	TGTGCCAGTAGATCCAGGGGGAATCAGCCCCAGCATTTT	CASRSRGNQPQHF
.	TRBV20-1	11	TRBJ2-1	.	TGCAGTGCTAGACCCCCCGGTGAGCAGTTCTTC	CSARPPGEQFF
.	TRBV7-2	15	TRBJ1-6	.	TGTGCCAGCAGCTTGGGGGGAACCTATAATTCACCCCTCCACTTT	CASSLGGTYNSPLHF
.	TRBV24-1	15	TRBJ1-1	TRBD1	TGTGCCACCAGTGAGTCCGGGACAGGCTCGCTTGAAGCTTTCTTT	CATSESGTGSLEAFF
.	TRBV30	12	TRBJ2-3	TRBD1	TGTGCCTGGGATCCCGGACAGGCCGGTCAGTATTTT	CAWDPGQAGQYF
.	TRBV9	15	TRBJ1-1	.	TGTGCCAGCAGCGCCCTCACAGGTCAGAACACTGAAGCTTTCTTT	CASSALTGQNTEAFF
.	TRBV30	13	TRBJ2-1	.	TGTGCCTGCCCCCGGGGCATGGCGGGGGAGCAGTTCTTC	CACPRGMAGEQFF
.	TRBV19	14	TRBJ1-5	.	TGTGCCAGTAGCGGACAGAATAGCAATCAGCCCCAGCATTTT	CASSGQNSNQPQHF
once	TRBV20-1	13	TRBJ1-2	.	TGCAGTGCTAGTCCCCGGACAGCCTATGGCTACACCTTC	CSASPRTAYGYTF
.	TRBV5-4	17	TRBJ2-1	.	TGTGCCAGCAGCCCCGGGGGCGGGAGCGGAACCTACAATGAGCAGTTCTTC	CASSPGGGSGTYNEQFF
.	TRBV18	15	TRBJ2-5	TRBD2	TGTGCCAGCTCAAGGACTAGCGGGGGCTTGGAGACCCAGTACTTC	CASSRTSGGLETQYF
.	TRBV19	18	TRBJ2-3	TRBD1	TGTGCCAGTAGTATAGCAGGATATGGGACAGGGAGCACAGATACGCAGTATTTT	CASSIAGYGTGSTDTQYF
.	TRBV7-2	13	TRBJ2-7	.	TGTGCCAGTAAGCTAGGACGGGACTACGAGCAGTACTTC	CASKLGRDYEQYF
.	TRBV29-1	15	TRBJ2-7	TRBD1	TGCAGCGTTGAGAAACCGGACAGGGGATCTTACGAGCAGTACTTC	CSVEKPDRGSYEQYF
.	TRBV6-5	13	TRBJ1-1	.	TGTGCCAGCAGTCGAGAAACCGGGACTGAAGCTTTCTTT	CASSRETGTEAFF
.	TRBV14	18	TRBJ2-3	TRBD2	TGTGCCAGCAGCACCCAAGCTAGCGGGAGGGCCTCGGCAGATACGCAGTATTTT	CASSTQASGRASADTQYF
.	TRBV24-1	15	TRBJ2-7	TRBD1	TGTGCCACCAGTGATTCGGGACAGCTGACCTACGAGCAGTACTTC	CATSDSGQLTYEQYF
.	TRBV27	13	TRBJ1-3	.	TGTGCCAGCAGGGGGCACTCTGGAAACACCATATATTTT	CASRGHSGNTIYF
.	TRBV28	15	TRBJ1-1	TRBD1	TGTGCCAGCAGTTCCTCCGGGACAGGGAACACTGAAGCTTTCTTT	CASSSSGTGNTEAFF
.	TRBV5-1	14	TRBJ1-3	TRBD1	TGCGCCAGCAGCCCCGACAGGGCTGGAAACACCATATATTTT	CASSPDRAGNTIYF
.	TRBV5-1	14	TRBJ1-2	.	TGCGCCAGCAGCCCGGACACGTCAAACTATGGCTACACCTTC	CASSPDTSNYGYTF
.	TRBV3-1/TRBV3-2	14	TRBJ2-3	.	TGTGCCAGCAGCCAAGGAGTGTTCACAGATACGCAGTATTTT	CASSQGVFTDTQYF
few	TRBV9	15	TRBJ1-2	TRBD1	TGTGCCAGCAGCTCACAGGGGGTTGTGGACTATGGCTACACCTTC	CASSSQGVVDYGYTF
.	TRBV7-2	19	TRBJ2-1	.	TGTGCCAGCAGCAAAGTCGGGATCCCCGGGCCGGTGTCCTACAATGAGCAGTTCTTC	CASSKVGIPGPVSYNEQFF
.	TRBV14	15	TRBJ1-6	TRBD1	TGTGCCAGCAGCCAGGGCGGGACAGGGAATTCACCCCTCCACTTT	CASSQGGTGNSPLHF
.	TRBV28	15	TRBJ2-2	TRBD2	TGTGCCAGCAGTTTAGGACTAGCGTTGGCCGGGGAGCTGTTTTTT	CASSLGLALAGELFF
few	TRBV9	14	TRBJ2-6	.	TGTGCCAGCAGCGGACACTCTGGGGCCAACGTCCTGACTTTC	CASSGHSGANVLTF
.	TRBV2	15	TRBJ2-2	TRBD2	TGTGCCAGCAGTGAAGTCGGGGGGAAGATCGGGGAGCTGTTTTTT	CASSEVGGKIGELFF
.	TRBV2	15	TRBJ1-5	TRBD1	TGTGCCAGCAGTGAAGAGGGACAGCCCAATCAGCCCCAGCATTTT	CASSEEGQPNQPQHF
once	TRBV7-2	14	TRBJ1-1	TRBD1	TGTGCCAGCAGCTTCGGGACAGGAGACACTGAAGCTTTCTTT	CASSFGTGDTEAFF
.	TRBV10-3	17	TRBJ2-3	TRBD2	TGTGCCATCAGTGGAGGAAGTAGCGGGGGGGACTCAGATACGCAGTATTTT	CAISGGSSGGDSDTQYF
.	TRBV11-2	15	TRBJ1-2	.	TGTGCCAGCAGCTTAGGCGGCAGGGTGTTCTATGGCTACACCTTC	CASSLGGRVFYGYTF
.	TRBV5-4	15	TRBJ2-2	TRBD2	TGTGCCAGCAGCGACAGCGGGGGTCGTGGCGGGGAGCTGTTTTTT	CASSDSGGRGGELFF
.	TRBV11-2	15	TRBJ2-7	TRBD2	TGTGCCAGCAGCGCCCGGCCGGGGGGGGGATACGAGCAGTACTTC	CASSARPGGGYEQYF
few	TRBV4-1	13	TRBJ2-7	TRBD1	TGCGCCAGCAGCCCCGGACAGGGGGACGAGCAGTACTTC	CASSPGQGDEQYF
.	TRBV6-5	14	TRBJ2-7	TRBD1	TGTGCCAGCAGTCCCGGGACAGGGGGCCACGAGCAGTACTTC	CASSPGTGGHEQYF